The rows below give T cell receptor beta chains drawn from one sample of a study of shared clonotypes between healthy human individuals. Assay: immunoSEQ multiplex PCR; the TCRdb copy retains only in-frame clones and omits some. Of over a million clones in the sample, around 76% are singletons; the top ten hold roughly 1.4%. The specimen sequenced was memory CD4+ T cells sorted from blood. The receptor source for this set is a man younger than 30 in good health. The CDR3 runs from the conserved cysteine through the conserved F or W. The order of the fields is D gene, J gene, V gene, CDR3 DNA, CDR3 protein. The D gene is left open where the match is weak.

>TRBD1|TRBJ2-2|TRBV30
TGTGCCTGGAGTCCGGGACAGAAAAACACCGGGGAGCTGTTTTTT
CAWSPGQKNTGELFF
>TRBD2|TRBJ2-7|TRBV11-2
TGTGCCAGCAGTAAGACAGGGTTACTAGCGGGAGGCTACGAGCAGTACTTC
CASSKTGLLAGGYEQYF
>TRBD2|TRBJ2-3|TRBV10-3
TGTGCCATCAGTGAGAGAACTAGCGGGGTCACAGATACGCAGTATTTT
CAISERTSGVTDTQYF
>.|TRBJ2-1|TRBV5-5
TGTGCCAGCAGCTTCATGGACCAGCGGAGCAATGAGCAGTTCTTC
CASSFMDQRSNEQFF
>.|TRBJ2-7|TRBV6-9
TGTGCCAGCAGCGAACAGGGTGGTCGGGACGAGCAGTACTTC
CASSEQGGRDEQYF
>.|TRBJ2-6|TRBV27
TGTGCCAGCAGTTTATCCCTCACTGGGACCAACGTCCTGACTTTC
CASSLSLTGTNVLTF
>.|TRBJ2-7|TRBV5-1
TGCGCCAGCAGCCTGACTTATGGGTACGAGCAGTACTTC
CASSLTYGYEQYF
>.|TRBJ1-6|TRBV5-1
TGCGCCAGCAGCTTGAGAGGGCAGGGCAATTCACCCCTCCACTTT
CASSLRGQGNSPLHF
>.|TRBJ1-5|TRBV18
TGTGCCAGCTCACCAGACAGAGGTGGCAATCAGCCCCAGCATTTT
CASSPDRGGNQPQHF
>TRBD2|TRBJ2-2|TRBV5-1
TGCGCCAGCAGCTTGTTGGTAGCGGGAGGGCCCACCGGGGAGCTGTTTTTT
CASSLLVAGGPTGELFF
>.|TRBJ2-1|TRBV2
TGTGCCAGCACCGGATTTGGGGACAATCCTGAGCAGTTCTTC
CASTGFGDNPEQFF
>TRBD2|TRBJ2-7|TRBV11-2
TGTGCCAGCAGCATAGCGGGAGGGAACGAGCAGTACTTC
CASSIAGGNEQYF
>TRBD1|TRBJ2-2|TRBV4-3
TGCGCCAGCAGCATACAGGGGCGGGAGCTGTTTTTT
CASSIQGRELFF
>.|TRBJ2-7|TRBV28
TGTGCCAGCAGTCGCGGGCCCTCAGAGGTCGAGCAGTACTTC
CASSRGPSEVEQYF
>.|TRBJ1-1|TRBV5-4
TGTGCCAGCAGCTTGGCCGGGCCTGTTAACACTGAAGCTTTCTTT
CASSLAGPVNTEAFF